The next 32 T cell receptor beta chains were all read from a single sample in a study of CD8 T cells in Susac syndrome. RNA was extracted with the RNeasy kit, and a quantity of roughly 0.5 to 1 ug was reverse transcribed using random hexamers. TCRdb processed the immunoSEQ multiplex PCR reads anew with MiXCR; each CDR3 protein has one entry. Among 200,000 or so distinct CDR3 sequences listed, approximately 96% were seen once. What was sequenced was CD4+ T cells from PBMCs. These receptors all come from a human donor with Susac syndrome.

The chain has TRBV7-3 and TRBJ1-6; D is perhaps TRBD1 (6 bases). Trimming took 5 bases from V and 4 from J, leaving 15 bases between them. CDR3 length: 16 amino acids. Germline V gene lookup returns CDR1 SGHTA and CDR2 FQGTGA. The chain's CDR3 is CASSPGVSGYNSPLHF. The CDR3 DNA sequence: TGTGCCAGCAGCCCAGGGGTTTCGGGGTATAATTCACCCCTCCACTTT.

This chain joins TRBV29-1 and TRBJ1-2; 7 bases fit TRBD1. Germline values: CDR1 SQVTM, CDR2 ANQGSEA. The CDR3 covers 14 residues. The ends lost 3 bases at V and 2 bases at J; junction bases unmatched: 6. The CDR3: CSVDIRDSNYGYTF. The CDR3 DNA is TGCAGCGTTGATATCCGGGACAGCAACTATGGCTACACCTTC.

The CDR3 sequence is CASSDGLARKETQYF. The CDR3 DNA reads TGTGCCAGCAGTGACGGACTAGCGAGGAAAGAGACCCAGTACTTC. The V and J genes are TRBV25-1 and TRBJ2-5; 9 nucleotides line up with TRBD2. In germline, CDR1 is MGHDK, CDR2 SYGVNS. The length of the CDR3 is 15 residues. Losses at the gene ends were 3 bases for V and 3 bases for J; bases not matched to a gene: 5.

This clonotype was seen just once. The chain is built from TRBV6-5 and TRBJ2-7, with D possibly called TRBD1 or TRBD2 (5 bases each). Germline CDR1 and CDR2: MNHEY and SVGAGI. Trimming shortened V by 7 bases and J by 2 bases, and 15 bases separated the two germline ends. The CDR3 loop spans 14 amino acids. The CDR3 here is CASTPRGGPYEQYF. CDR3 sequence (DNA): TGTGCCAGCACCCCCCGGGGCGGGCCCTACGAGCAGTACTTC.

The rearrangement uses TRBV6-1 and TRBJ2-7, with 9 positions matching TRBD1. This CDR3 has 16 amino acids. Losses at the gene ends were 6 bases for V and 1 base for J; bases not matched to a gene: 10. Per the germline V gene, CDR1 is MNHNS and CDR2 is SASEGT. Written as DNA, the CDR3 is TGTGCCAGCAGGAGAGGAAGGGGACAGGGATCCTACGAGCAGTACTTC. Its protein product is CASRRGRGQGSYEQYF.

The V gene is TRBV2, the J gene TRBJ2-5; D ambiguous. V gave up 2 bases and J gave up 4 bases, with 11 bases separating them. Germline assignment: CDR1 SNHLY and CDR2 FYNNEI. The CDR3 has 14 amino acids. CDR3 nucleotide sequence: TGTGCCAGCAGTGAACGGTCTCGGGCAGAGACCCAGTACTTC. Protein product: CASSERSRAETQYF.

The DNA of the CDR3 is TGTGCCAGCAGCTTAGGTGGAAGCGGGGCGGGCTCCTACGAGCAGTACTTC. Protein sequence: CASSLGGSGAGSYEQYF. The chain joins TRBV7-2 to TRBJ2-7; 7 bases fit TRBD2. Germline lookup yields CDR1 SGHTA and CDR2 FQGNSA. This CDR3 spans 17 amino acids. Losses at the gene ends were 1 base for V and 0 bases for J; bases not matched to a gene: 9.

CDR3 in DNA: TGTGCTAGTGGTTCACTCCCCCTAGACAGTTTACCCTACAATGAGCAGTTCTTC. The encoded protein is CASGSLPLDSLPYNEQFF. The chain links TRBV12-5 to TRBJ2-1; perhaps TRBD1 as D (5 bases). V lost 4 bases, J lost 2 bases, and 21 bases lay in between. CDR3 length: 18 residues. The germline CDR1 and CDR2 sequences are LGHNT and FRNRAP. Drawing the rest from reference TRBV12-5 and TRBJ2-1, the complete variable domain is DARVTQTPRHKVTEMGQEVTMRCQPILGHNTVFWYRQTMMQGLELLAYFRNRAPLDDSGMPKDRFSAEMPDATLATLKIQPSEPRDSAVYFCASGSLPLDSLPYNEQFFGPGTRLTVL.

The chain carries TRBV4-2 and TRBJ2-1; D unclear. CDR3 length equals 15 residues. From germline, CDR1 is LGHNA and CDR2 YNFKEQ. The V and J ends lost 5 bases and 1 base respectively, with 12 bases between them. In DNA form, the CDR3 reads TGTGCCAGCAGCTCCAGAGTGGGATCCTACAATGAGCAGTTCTTC. This gives the protein CASSSRVGSYNEQFF.

The chain employs TRBV6-5 and TRBJ2-7, with a tentative D call TRBD2 (7 bases). CDR3 length equals 15 residues. The germline V and J ends were trimmed by 2 bases and 0 bases, with 11 bases remaining between them. Germline V gives CDR1 MNHEY, CDR2 SVGAGI. The CDR3 region has the DNA TGTGCCAGCAGTTACACGGGGGGCCGCTCCTACGAGCAGTACTTC. Its protein product is CASSYTGGRSYEQYF.

The rearrangement uses TRBV30 and TRBJ1-2; tentative D call: TRBD1 (6 bases). V was clipped by 4 bases and J by 3 bases, with 12 bases between them. The germline gives CDR1 GTSNPN, CDR2 SVGIG (reference sequence). This CDR3 is 13 amino acids long. CDR3 protein: CAWIPQGYYGYTF. DNA for the CDR3: TGTGCCTGGATCCCCCAGGGGTACTATGGCTACACCTTC.

The chain joins TRBV20-1 to TRBJ2-5; 9 bases agree with TRBD2. V dropped 6 bases and J dropped 2; count of bases not matched to a gene: 10. CDR1 is DFQATT and CDR2 is SNEGSKA in the germline V gene (reference sequence). The CDR3 sequence is 15 residues long. CDR3 protein: CSALFGGGAQETQYF. The CDR3 DNA reads TGCAGTGCCCTCTTTGGCGGGGGGGCGCAAGAGACCCAGTACTTC.

The CDR3: CASSYRQGGQPQHF. CDR3 nucleotides: TGCGCCAGCAGCTATAGACAGGGTGGTCAGCCCCAGCATTTT. The chain is built from TRBV5-1 and TRBJ1-5, with 7 bases fitting TRBD1. The germline V gene encodes CDR1 SGHRS and CDR2 YFSETQ. The V gene end was trimmed by 3 bases and the J gene end by 6 bases; junction bases not matched to a gene: 6. The CDR3 spans 14 residues.

The chain couples TRBV4-3 to TRBJ2-7; 14 bases align to TRBD2. This CDR3 spans 17 amino acids. Trimming removed 3 bases from V and 4 bases from J; junction bases left unmatched: 8. Germline-derived CDR1 and CDR2 are LGHNA and YSLEER. The CDR3 coding sequence is TGCGCCAGCAGCCACGGACTAGCGGGGGGCCGACTATACGAGCAGTACTTC. Translated, it gives CASSHGLAGGRLYEQYF.

The chain uses TRBV3-1 and TRBJ1-4; 9 nucleotides align to TRBD1. Germline CDR1 is LGHDT and CDR2 is YNNKEL (reference sequence). V lost 4 bases and J lost 8; bases outside the gene matches: 8. CDR3 length: 15 amino acids. CDR3 sequence (DNA): TGTGCCAGCAGCCTAAACAGGGGGCGCGGGGAAAAACTGTTTTTT. Translation gives CASSLNRGRGEKLFF.

This sequence joins TRBV5-4 and TRBJ2-3; D is uncertain. Trimming took 4 bases from V and 2 from J, leaving 8 bases between them. Germline V gene lookup returns CDR1 SGHNT and CDR2 YYREEE (reference sequence). This CDR3 contains 13 residues. In nucleotides, the CDR3 is TGTGCCAGCAGCGGTATGAACACAGATACGCAGTATTTT. It encodes CASSGMNTDTQYF.

The chain is built from TRBV27 and TRBJ2-5, with 8 bases identical to TRBD1. Germline V gene data show CDR1 as MNHEY and CDR2 as SMNVEV (reference sequence). J gave up 2 bases and V 3 bases, and 2 bases lay outside the gene matches. This CDR3 is built from 14 residues. CDR3 residues: CASSFRGQQETQYF. CDR3 DNA: TGTGCCAGCAGTTTCAGGGGGCAACAAGAGACCCAGTACTTC.

The genes are TRBV3-1 and TRBJ2-7; D could derive from TRBD1 or TRBD2 (5 bases each). Germline assignment: CDR1 LGHDT and CDR2 YNNKEL (reference sequence). Deletions cut 4 bases from V and 5 bases from J, with 9 bases between. The CDR3 has 12 amino acids. In DNA form, the CDR3 reads TGTGCCAGCAGCCGGGGACGTCACGAGCAGTACTTC. Its protein is CASSRGRHEQYF.

The J gene is TRBJ1-5, the V gene TRBV30; possibly TRBD1 for D (5 bases). The V and J ends lost 3 bases and 6 bases respectively, with 12 bases between them. There are 13 residues in the CDR3. The germline gives CDR1 GTSNPN, CDR2 SVGIG (reference sequence). Here the CDR3 reads CAWSLNQGQPQHF. CDR3 nucleotide sequence: TGTGCCTGGAGCCTAAACCAGGGTCAGCCCCAGCATTTT. Variable domain in full (rest from reference TRBV30 and TRBJ1-5): SQTIHQWPATLVQPVGSPLSLECTVEGTSNPNLYWYRQAAGRGLQLLFYSVGIGQISSEVPQNLSASRPQDRQFILSSKKLLLSDSGFYLCAWSLNQGQPQHFGDGTRLSIL.

This rearrangement joins TRBV9 to TRBJ1-1; 7 bases map to TRBD1. With 4 bases clipped from V and 3 bases from J, the junction kept 3 bases outside the gene matches. Germline CDR1 reads SGDLS; CDR2 reads YYNGEE. There are 13 residues in the CDR3. CDR3 DNA: TGTGCCAGCAGCAGGGACAGTTACACTGAAGCTTTCTTT. Its translation is CASSRDSYTEAFF.

This sequence joins TRBV12-3 or TRBV12-4 and TRBJ2-7; D is unresolved. V was trimmed by 5 bases and J by 4 bases, leaving 6 bases between them. This CDR3 has 11 amino acids. The CDR3, as DNA: TGTGCCAGCAGTCGGTTTTACGAGCAGTACTTC. Protein sequence: CASSRFYEQYF.

The rearrangement joins TRBV28 to TRBJ2-1; 8 bases align to TRBD2. With 6 bases clipped from V and 12 bases from J, the junction kept 13 bases outside the gene matches. The germline gives CDR1 MDHEN, CDR2 SYDVKM. The CDR3 has 14 amino acids. CDR3 amino acids: CASRPGLEGYVQFF. Written as DNA, the CDR3 is TGTGCCAGCAGGCCGGGACTAGAGGGATACGTGCAGTTCTTC.

This sequence joins TRBV29-1 and TRBJ1-2, with a tentative D call TRBD1 (5 bases). The germline V gene has CDR1 SQVTM and CDR2 ANQGSEA. The CDR3 has 15 residues. The germline V and J ends were trimmed by 6 bases and 8 bases, with 25 bases remaining between them. The CDR3 DNA follows: TGCAGCGTCCATAAGGCGGCAGGGCGCTTCGGGGGCTACACCTTC. It encodes CSVHKAAGRFGGYTF.

The CDR3 coding sequence is TGTGCTAGTGGAGTCGGGGGCACTGAAGCTTTCTTT. Translation gives CASGVGGTEAFF. The chain couples TRBV12-5 to TRBJ1-1; TRBD1 is a possible D gene (5 bases). Germline-derived CDR1 and CDR2 are LGHNT and FRNRAP. Trimming cost V 6 bases and J 4 bases, with 9 bases left between them. The CDR3 spans 12 residues.

This chain connects TRBV7-2 to TRBJ1-2, with D hard to call. The CDR3 spans 14 residues. Deletions cut 4 bases from V and 4 bases from J, with 13 bases between. Looked up from germline, CDR1 is SGHTA and CDR2 is FQGNSA. DNA for the CDR3: TGTGCCAGCAGCTGGGGATCTGAGGGCTATGGCTACACCTTC. Its protein product is CASSWGSEGYGYTF.

The J gene is TRBJ2-7, the V gene TRBV3-1; tentative D call: TRBD1 (5 bases). The germline gives CDR1 LGHDT, CDR2 YNNKEL (reference sequence). Trimming took 1 base from V and 2 from J, leaving 9 bases between them. The CDR3 is 14 residues long. The DNA of the CDR3 is TGTGCCAGCAGCCAAGCCGCAGGGCCCTACGAGCAGTACTTC. This encodes CASSQAAGPYEQYF.

This clonotype is a singleton in its sample. The V and J genes are TRBV29-1 and TRBJ1-5; no clear D. Per the germline V gene, CDR1 is SQVTM and CDR2 is ANQGSEA. CDR3 size: 14 residues. Trimming removed 4 bases from V and 3 bases from J, with 13 bases in between. CDR3 sequence: CSVVPTGVNQPQHF. DNA of the CDR3: TGCAGCGTTGTACCCACCGGGGTCAATCAGCCCCAGCATTTT.

The chain recombines TRBV19 with TRBJ2-6, with 10 bases identical to TRBD1. Trimming removed 5 bases from V and 2 bases from J; junction bases left unmatched: 9. This CDR3 has 18 amino acids. Germline values: CDR1 LNHDA, CDR2 SQIVND (reference sequence). CDR3: CASSARTGGGTGANVLTF. The CDR3 nucleotides are TGTGCCAGTAGTGCCCGGACAGGGGGAGGGACTGGGGCCAACGTCCTGACTTTC.

This rearrangement joins TRBV3-1 to TRBJ2-5, with D possibly being TRBD2 (5 bases). V was cut by 7 bases and J by 7 bases, with 19 bases left in between. This CDR3 is built from 14 residues. The germline V gene has CDR1 LGHDT and CDR2 YNNKEL (reference sequence). DNA of the CDR3: TGTGCCAGCACCCCCACGTCTAGCTCGGGGACCCAGTACTTC. Translating it yields CASTPTSSSGTQYF.

The genes are TRBV29-1 and TRBJ1-5; maybe TRBD1 (5 bases). Germline CDR1 SQVTM, CDR2 ANQGSEA. The V gene lost 4 bases and the J gene lost 4 bases, with 11 bases spanning the gap. The CDR3 length is 13 residues. In nucleotides, the CDR3 is TGCAGCGTTGTTATGGCAGGGAATCAGCCCCAGCATTTT. Translated, it gives CSVVMAGNQPQHF.

This sequence joins TRBV5-1 and TRBJ2-7; 10 nucleotides match TRBD2. This CDR3 comprises 13 residues. Trimming took 5 bases from V and 7 from J; bases not matched to a gene: 6. The germline CDR1 and CDR2 sequences are SGHRS and YFSETQ. CDR3 protein: CASRPSGGGEQYF. The CDR3 bases are TGCGCCAGCAGGCCTAGCGGGGGTGGTGAGCAGTACTTC.

The sample holds one count of this clonotype. The chain is built from TRBV11-2 and TRBJ2-7; tentative D call: TRBD1 (8 bases). V was clipped by 11 bases and J by 6 bases, with 20 bases between them. The germline V gene encodes CDR1 SGHAT and CDR2 FQNNGV. This CDR3 is built from 13 residues. Here the CDR3 reads CALGGSTGGEQYF. CDR3 DNA sequence: TGTGCCCTCGGGGGGAGTACAGGGGGCGAGCAGTACTTC. Using reference TRBV11-2 and TRBJ2-7 for the parts outside the CDR3, the full variable domain is EAGVAQSPRYKIIEKRQSVAFWCNPISGHATLYWYQQILGQGPKLLIQFQNNGVVDDSQLPKDRFSAERLKGVDSTLKIQPAKLEDSAVYLCALGGSTGGEQYFGPGTRLTVT.